This T cell receptor beta chain was found in a study of response to subunit inactivated influenza vaccine. Study-wide points: It was the authors' suggestion that each seasonal influenza vaccination recruits few new T cells.

About this clonotype: Its target is not known.

A single record per CDR3 protein comes from TCRdb applying MiXCR to the RT-PCR reads. Here the sample spans hundreds of thousands of distinct CDR3 sequences, approximately 15% being singletons. Source: CD4+ T cells sorted from PBMCs, taken roughly 24 months after vaccination. The receptor was isolated from a man in his fifties or sixties who received an inactivated influenza vaccine.

CDR3 loop: CASSQVWEGTYEQYF. CDR3 nucleotides: TGCGCCAGCAGCCAAGTTTGGGAGGGTACCTACGAGCAGTACTTC. The chain recombines TRBV4-3 with TRBJ2-7, with 7 bases lining up with TRBD2. V was pared by 1 base and J by 2 bases, with 5 bases of the junction left unmatched. The CDR3 contains 15 residues. Germline CDR1 and CDR2: LGHNA and YSLEER.